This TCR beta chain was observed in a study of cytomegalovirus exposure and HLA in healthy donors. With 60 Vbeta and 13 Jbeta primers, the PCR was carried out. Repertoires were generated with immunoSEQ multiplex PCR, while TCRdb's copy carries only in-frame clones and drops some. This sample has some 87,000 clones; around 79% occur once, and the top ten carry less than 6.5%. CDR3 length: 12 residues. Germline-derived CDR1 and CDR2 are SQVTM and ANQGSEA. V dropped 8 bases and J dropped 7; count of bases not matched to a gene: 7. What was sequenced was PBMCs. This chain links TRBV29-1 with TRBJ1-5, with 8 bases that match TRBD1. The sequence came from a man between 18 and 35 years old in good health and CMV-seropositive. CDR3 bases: TGCAGCATCCGACAGGGGAACCAGCCCCAGCATTTT. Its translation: CSIRQGNQPQHF.